Listed below are T cell receptor beta chains from one sample, sequenced in a study of cytomegalovirus exposure and HLA in healthy donors. This table comes from immunoSEQ multiplex PCR, and its TCRdb copy is limited to in-frame clones, with some not included. This sample has hundreds of thousands of clones; approximately 80% occur once, and the top ten carry more than 13%. Sequenced input: PBMCs. Receptor source: a woman aged 30 to 39 in good health and CMV-seropositive. CDR3s include the opening cysteine and the closing phenylalanine or tryptophan. Each record gives: J gene, V gene, clone size, D gene, CDR3 protein, CDR3 DNA. D genes are given only for firm matches. Clone size is stated in some rows and not others, as once, few, many or a class when expanded.

TRBJ2-7 | TRBV9 | NA | NA | CASSSKGLTYEQYF | TGTGCCAGCAGTTCTAAGGGACTTACCTACGAGCAGTACTTC
TRBJ1-1 | TRBV5-6 | NA | NA | CASSVVGTRGTEAFF | TGTGCCAGCAGTGTGGTCGGGACGAGGGGGACTGAAGCTTTCTTT
TRBJ1-3 | TRBV5-6 | NA | NA | CASSSDTGNTIYF | TGTGCCAGCAGTTCAGACACTGGAAACACCATATATTTT
TRBJ2-1 | TRBV11-2 | NA | NA | CASTSDPGSYNEQFF | TGTGCCAGCACCTCGGACCCAGGCTCCTACAATGAGCAGTTCTTC
TRBJ2-1 | TRBV10-3 | NA | TRBD2 | CAISHGTSLRGEQFF | TGTGCCATCAGTCATGGGACTAGCCTCAGGGGGGAGCAGTTCTTC
TRBJ1-2 | TRBV6-6 | NA | NA | CASSYSGPPNYGYTF | TGTGCCAGCAGTTACTCGGGACCGCCTAACTATGGCTACACCTTC
TRBJ2-1 | TRBV25-1 | NA | TRBD1 | CASSEAPGQGALDEQFF | TGTGCCAGCAGTGAAGCCCCGGGACAGGGGGCCCTAGATGAGCAGTTCTTC
TRBJ1-2 | TRBV5-4 | few | TRBD1 | CASSVFRDRGDRYTF | TGTGCCAGCAGCGTATTCCGGGACAGGGGAGATCGCTACACCTTC
TRBJ2-7 | TRBV19 | NA | TRBD1 | CASSSYDRAYEQYF | TGTGCCAGTAGTAGCTATGACAGGGCTTACGAGCAGTACTTC
TRBJ2-1 | TRBV14 | NA | TRBD2 | CASSQDTASGRCEQFF | TGTGCCAGCAGCCAAGATACCGCTAGCGGGAGATGTGAGCAGTTCTTC
TRBJ2-3 | TRBV11-3 | NA | NA | CASSKSGADTQYF | TGTGCCAGCAGCAAGAGTGGAGCAGATACGCAGTATTTT
TRBJ2-7 | TRBV2 | once | NA | CASRAGTVSYEQYF | TGTGCCAGCAGGGCCGGGACCGTCTCCTACGAGCAGTACTTC
TRBJ1-4 | TRBV12-2 | NA | NA | CASRPRTVNEKLFF | TGTGCAAGTCGCCCGAGGACAGTCAATGAAAAACTGTTTTTT
TRBJ1-2 | TRBV18 | NA | NA | CASSIARDTYGYTF | TGTGCCAGCTCCATCGCCCGGGACACCTATGGCTACACCTTC
TRBJ1-2 | TRBV10-2 | NA | NA | CASSEPRRGYTF | TGCGCCAGCAGTGAGCCCCGACGTGGCTACACCTTC
TRBJ2-7 | TRBV28 | NA | TRBD1 | CASSLYGQGLEQYF | TGTGCCAGCAGTTTATATGGACAGGGGCTTGAGCAGTACTTC
TRBJ1-2 | TRBV5-4 | NA | TRBD1 | CASSSWDRGLDGYTF | TGTGCCAGCAGCTCCTGGGACAGGGGGCTGGATGGCTACACCTTC
TRBJ2-1 | TRBV6-1 | medium-sized | NA | CASSEYRSSYNEQFF | TGTGCCAGCAGTGAGTACAGAAGCTCCTACAATGAGCAGTTCTTC
TRBJ1-2 | TRBV6-5 | NA | NA | CASSYSSPNYGYTF | TGTGCCAGCAGTTACTCGTCACCCAACTATGGCTACACCTTC
TRBJ2-7 | TRBV30 | NA | NA | CAWSLGGTVLYEQYF | TGTGCCTGGAGTCTAGGGGGGACGGTCCTCTACGAGCAGTACTTC
TRBJ1-2 | TRBV28 | NA | TRBD1 | CASSTPGGNGYTF | TGTGCCAGCAGCACCCCAGGGGGCAATGGCTACACCTTC
TRBJ1-1 | TRBV29-1 | once | NA | CSVVPVTNTEAFF | TGCAGCGTTGTACCAGTGACGAACACTGAAGCTTTCTTT
TRBJ2-1 | TRBV7-3 | NA | TRBD2 | CASSNTGLAADEQFF | TGTGCCAGCAGCAACACGGGACTAGCGGCGGATGAGCAGTTCTTC
TRBJ2-5 | TRBV5-1 | NA | TRBD2 | CASSRGGFEGETQYF | TGCGCCAGCAGCCGGGGGGGCTTTGAGGGAGAGACCCAGTACTTC
TRBJ2-5 | TRBV27 | NA | NA | CASSSQKGGLQETQYF | TGTGCCAGCAGTTCACAGAAGGGGGGGCTACAAGAGACCCAGTACTTC
TRBJ2-3 | TRBV6-5 | NA | NA | CASSSDFLGGTDTQYF | TGTGCCAGCAGTTCTGACTTTCTAGGAGGCACAGATACGCAGTATTTT
TRBJ2-7 | TRBV27 | NA | TRBD1 | CASSFGTEHYEQYF | TGTGCCAGCAGTTTTGGGACAGAACACTACGAGCAGTACTTC
TRBJ1-2 | TRBV7-2 | NA | NA | CASSLGRDLYGYTF | TGTGCCAGCAGCTTAGGTAGAGATCTCTATGGCTACACCTTC
TRBJ2-7 | TRBV9 | NA | NA | CASSVALASYEQYF | TGTGCCAGCAGCGTAGCTTTGGCCTCCTACGAGCAGTACTTC
TRBJ1-2 | TRBV5-1 | few | TRBD1 | CASSSPDRDGYTF | TGCGCCAGCAGCTCCCCGGACAGGGATGGCTACACCTTC
TRBJ2-7 | TRBV6-1 | NA | NA | CASSVQSDFWREQYF | TGTGCCAGCAGTGTACAGTCGGATTTCTGGCGGGAGCAGTACTTC
TRBJ1-5 | TRBV10-3 | NA | TRBD1 | CAISADRDQPQHF | TGTGCCATCAGTGCGGACAGGGATCAGCCCCAGCATTTT
TRBJ1-4 | TRBV5-5 | NA | TRBD1 | CASSSWTGINEKLFF | TGTGCCAGCAGCTCCTGGACAGGGATAAATGAAAAACTGTTTTTT
TRBJ2-3 | TRBV6-1 | NA | TRBD2 | CASSEGLAGADTQYF | TGTGCCAGCAGTGAGGGACTAGCGGGAGCAGATACGCAGTATTTT
TRBJ1-2 | TRBV19 | NA | NA | CASSLDGNYGYTF | TGTGCCAGTAGTTTGGACGGTAACTATGGCTACACCTTC
TRBJ2-7 | TRBV5-1 | NA | TRBD1 | CASSLASTGPYEQYF | TGCGCCAGCAGCTTGGCCTCGACAGGGCCCTACGAGCAGTACTTC
TRBJ2-2 | TRBV5-4 | NA | TRBD2 | CASSLVAGPLTGELFF | TGTGCCAGCAGCTTGGTAGCGGGGCCACTCACCGGGGAGCTGTTTTTT
TRBJ2-2 | TRBV30 | NA | TRBD2 | CAWSEAGWGPGELFF | TGTGCCTGGAGTGAAGCGGGGTGGGGCCCCGGGGAGCTGTTTTTT
TRBJ2-5 | TRBV7-7 | NA | NA | CASSLGGPQETQYF | TGTGCTAGCAGCTTAGGGGGACCCCAAGAGACCCAGTACTTC
TRBJ2-7 | TRBV6-1 | NA | NA | CASSDGQTYEQYF | TGTGCCAGCAGCGATGGACAGACCTACGAGCAGTACTTC
TRBJ1-2 | TRBV28 | NA | NA | CASSAPGSLDYGYTF | TGTGCCAGCAGTGCTCCAGGGTCCCTCGACTATGGCTACACCTTC
TRBJ1-2 | TRBV2 | few | NA | CASSEAGGYTF | TGTGCCAGCAGTGAAGCTGGTGGCTACACCTTC
TRBJ2-7 | TRBV5-1 | once | TRBD2 | CASSLWTSGIGEQYF | TGCGCCAGCAGCCTTTGGACTAGCGGGATTGGCGAGCAGTACTTC
TRBJ2-5 | TRBV2 | NA | TRBD1 | CASSGQGPGETQYF | TGTGCCAGCAGTGGACAGGGGCCGGGGGAGACCCAGTACTTC
TRBJ1-1 | TRBV18 | NA | TRBD1 | CASSPAGTGAPAAEAFF | TGTGCCAGCTCACCAGCCGGGACAGGGGCCCCTGCCGCTGAAGCTTTCTTT
TRBJ1-2 | TRBV10-1 | NA | TRBD1 | CANKYLRTGRGYTF | TGCGCCAACAAATATCTGCGGACAGGGCGCGGCTACACCTTC
TRBJ1-2 | TRBV4-1 | NA | TRBD1 | CASSPGTVAYGYTF | TGCGCCAGCAGCCCCGGGACAGTCGCCTATGGCTACACCTTC
TRBJ2-7 | TRBV10-3 | NA | NA | CAISGGPNQYEQYF | TGTGCCATCAGTGGGGGACCAAACCAGTACGAGCAGTACTTC